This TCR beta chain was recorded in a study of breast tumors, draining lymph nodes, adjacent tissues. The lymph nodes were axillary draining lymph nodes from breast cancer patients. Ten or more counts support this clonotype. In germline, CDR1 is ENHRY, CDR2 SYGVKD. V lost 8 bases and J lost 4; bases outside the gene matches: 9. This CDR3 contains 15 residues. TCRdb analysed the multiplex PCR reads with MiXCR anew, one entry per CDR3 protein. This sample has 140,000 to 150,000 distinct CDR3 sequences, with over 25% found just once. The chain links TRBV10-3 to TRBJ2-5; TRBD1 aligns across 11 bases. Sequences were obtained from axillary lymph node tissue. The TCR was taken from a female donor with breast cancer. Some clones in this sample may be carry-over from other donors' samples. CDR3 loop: CAIGGTGGVLETQYF. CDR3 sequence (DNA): TGTGCCATCGGGGGGACAGGGGGTGTTTTAGAGACCCAGTACTTC.